These 22 T cell receptor beta chains were all obtained from the same sample, sequenced in a study of Ad26.COV2.S vaccination and SARS-CoV-2 variants. The treatment was: approximately 18 received Ad26.COV2.S at low or high dose, single or two shots; several received placebo; per-sample allocation not given. All samples were drawn on day 63, counting from the first vaccine or placebo injection. Some clones are missing from TCRdb's copy, which holds only in-frame ones; the method was immunoSEQ multiplex PCR. The repertoire consists of around 300,000 clones, with roughly 90% occurring once and the leading ten covering roughly 6%. Here the sequenced sample was peripheral blood, taken in a trial of Ad26.COV2.S vaccine versus placebo. The source of these receptors is a person between 18 and 59 years old who received the Ad26.COV2.S COVID-19 vaccine or a placebo.

The chain has TRBV28 and TRBJ1-2; 9 bases line up with TRBD1. This CDR3 has 14 residues. Germline CDR1 reads MDHEN; CDR2 reads SYDVKM. Germline trimming cut 5 bases from V and 5 bases from J; bases unmatched to any gene: 6. As DNA, the CDR3 is TGTGCCAGCAGTCTCCAAGGGACAGGGTATGGCTACACCTTC. Its protein is CASSLQGTGYGYTF.

This clone was seen a handful of times. This chain joins TRBV5-1 and TRBJ1-3, with D perhaps matching TRBD1 (5 bases). Deletions cut 0 bases from V and 4 bases from J, with 8 bases between. CDR3 length: 14 residues. Germline V CDR1 and CDR2: SGHRS, YFSETQ. The CDR3 DNA reads as TGCGCCAGCAGCTTGGCAGGGATCGGAAACACCATATATTTT. It translates to CASSLAGIGNTIYF. The variable domain in full, with the rest retrieved from reference TRBV5-1 and TRBJ1-3, is KAGVTQTPRYLIKTRGQQVTLSCSPISGHRSVSWYQQTPGQGLQFLFEYFSETQRNKGNFPGRFSGRQFSNSRSEMNVSTLELGDSALYLCASSLAGIGNTIYFGEGSWLTVV.

This chain uses TRBV13 with TRBJ1-3; D is perhaps TRBD1 (6 bases). Trimming took off 0 bases at V and 8 bases at J, with 11 bases between the two ends. Per the germline V gene, CDR1 is PRHDT and CDR2 is FYEKMQ (reference sequence). The CDR3 runs to 14 residues. CDR3: CASSLGARGDTIYF. The CDR3 bases are TGTGCCAGCAGCTTAGGAGCTAGGGGGGACACCATATATTTT.

This clone came up a few times. This rearrangement joins TRBV19 to TRBJ1-3; D remains unclear. This CDR3 comprises 17 residues. In germline, CDR1 is LNHDA, CDR2 SQIVND (reference sequence). The germline V and J ends were trimmed by 4 bases and 0 bases, with 16 bases remaining between them. CDR3 region: CASSTPGRLSSGNTIYF. The CDR3 nucleotides read TGTGCCAGTAGTACTCCCGGCCGTTTGAGCTCTGGAAACACCATATATTTT.

The rearrangement joins TRBV18 to TRBJ2-7, with TRBD2 matching 8 bases. J gave up 2 bases and V 2 bases, and 2 bases lay outside the gene matches. CDR1 KGHSH and CDR2 LQKENI come from the germline V gene. This CDR3 region has 14 residues. The CDR3 region is CASSPAGGPYEQYF. As DNA, the CDR3 is TGTGCCAGCTCACCAGCGGGGGGCCCCTACGAGCAGTACTTC.

The rearrangement uses TRBV5-8 and TRBJ1-4, with TRBD1 as a possible D gene (5 bases). The germline V and J ends were trimmed by 3 bases and 0 bases, with 21 bases remaining between them. The CDR3 extends over 19 amino acids. CDR1 is SGHTS, CDR2 YDEGEE, per germline. The chain's CDR3 is CASSSRPLGTPTTNEKLFF. CDR3 sequence (DNA): TGTGCCAGCAGCTCCCGTCCCCTTGGGACCCCGACAACTAATGAAAAACTGTTTTTT.

The J gene is TRBJ2-2, the V gene TRBV3-1 (or the pseudogene TRBV3-2); 9 bases match TRBD1. Looked up from germline, CDR1 is LGHDT and CDR2 is YNNKEL (reference sequence). The CDR3 spans 17 residues. V lost 2 bases, J lost 5 bases, and 9 bases stayed unmatched. CDR3 loop: CASSQTTGGRSTGELFF. The CDR3 region has the DNA TGTGCCAGCAGCCAAACCACAGGGGGCCGGAGTACCGGGGAGCTGTTTTTT.

The genes are TRBV6-1 and TRBJ2-1; 9 bases line up with TRBD1. Germline V lookup: CDR1 MNHNS, CDR2 SASEGT. The V segment lost 3 bases and the J segment 5 bases; nucleotides outside the gene matches: 5. This CDR3 comprises 15 residues. CDR3 amino acids: CASSDPTGGDNEQFF. In DNA form, the CDR3 reads TGTGCCAGCAGTGACCCGACAGGGGGTGACAATGAGCAGTTCTTC.

The chain combines TRBV28 with TRBJ1-2; TRBD1 might be the D (5 bases). V was pared by 5 bases and J by 4 bases, with 11 bases between. CDR3 length: 13 amino acids. CDR1 is MDHEN, CDR2 SYDVKM, per germline. CDR3 DNA: TGTGCCAGCAGTCGTGACAGACGCTATGGCTACACCTTC. It codes for CASSRDRRYGYTF.

V and J are TRBV19 and TRBJ2-3; weak D call: TRBD1 (6 bases). Trimming took off 5 bases at V and 6 bases at J, with 12 bases between the two ends. The germline V gene encodes CDR1 LNHDA and CDR2 SQIVND (reference sequence). There are 13 residues in the CDR3. The CDR3 DNA follows: TGTGCCAGTAGTGCGTCAGGGGACGATACGCAGTATTTT. Its translation is CASSASGDDTQYF.

The genes are TRBV19 and TRBJ1-3, with D tentatively TRBD1 (5 bases). Per the germline V gene, CDR1 is LNHDA and CDR2 is SQIVND (reference sequence). With 7 bases removed from V and 0 bases from J, the gap between germline ends came to 13 bases. The CDR3 loop spans 15 amino acids. The CDR3 sequence: CASKGQPSSGNTIYF. The CDR3 DNA follows: TGTGCCAGTAAAGGACAACCCAGCTCTGGAAACACCATATATTTT.

The chain carries TRBV7-3 and TRBJ2-2, with D hard to call. The V gene lost 1 base and the J gene lost 3 bases, with 9 bases spanning the gap. The CDR3 runs to 15 residues. Germline CDR1 reads SGHTA; CDR2 reads FQGTGA. CDR3 nucleotide sequence: TGTGCCAGCAGCTTAAGTTCCCTGGACACCGGGGAGCTGTTTTTT. Translation gives CASSLSSLDTGELFF.

As DNA, the CDR3 is TGTGCCAGCAGTTCCGACCGCAGCAATCAGCCCCAGCATTTT. Its protein product is CASSSDRSNQPQHF. This chain connects TRBV27 to TRBJ1-5; D remains unclear. V was cut by 4 bases and J by 1 base, with 8 bases left in between. The CDR3 consists of 14 residues. Germline V CDR1 and CDR2: MNHEY, SMNVEV (reference sequence).

The chain uses TRBV11-2 and TRBJ1-6; D is uncertain. CDR1 and CDR2 from the germline V gene are SGHAT and FQNNGV. Trimming removed 5 bases from V and 0 bases from J, with 14 bases in between. The CDR3 runs to 17 residues. This CDR3 is CASSPNPGSSYNSPLHF. In DNA form, the CDR3 reads TGTGCCAGCAGCCCAAACCCAGGAAGCTCCTATAATTCACCCCTCCACTTT. The full variable domain, in which reference TRBV11-2 and TRBJ1-6 provide the parts outside the CDR3, is EAGVAQSPRYKIIEKRQSVAFWCNPISGHATLYWYQQILGQGPKLLIQFQNNGVVDDSQLPKDRFSAERLKGVDSTLKIQPAKLEDSAVYLCASSPNPGSSYNSPLHFGNGTRLTVT.

The chain uses TRBV19 and TRBJ1-5; weak D call: TRBD1 (6 bases). The V end was cut by 1 base, the J end by 3 bases, with 13 bases between. Germline-derived CDR1 and CDR2 are LNHDA and SQIVND (reference sequence). This CDR3 is built from 16 residues. The chain's CDR3 is CASSIALTGINQPQHF. Written as DNA, the CDR3 is TGTGCCAGTAGTATAGCCCTTACAGGGATCAATCAGCCCCAGCATTTT.

This clone has just a few counts. This sample also contains other DNA sequences that code for the same CDR3. The chain has TRBV5-1 and TRBJ1-1; perhaps TRBD1 as D (6 bases). The CDR3 consists of 14 residues. With 0 bases removed from V and 3 bases from J, the gap between germline ends came to 9 bases. Germline CDR1 and CDR2: SGHRS and YFSETQ. CDR3 region: CASSLAGGYTEAFF. The CDR3 region has the DNA TGCGCCAGCAGCTTGGCCGGGGGCTACACTGAAGCTTTCTTT.

The V gene is TRBV29-1, the J gene TRBJ1-2; no definite D call. Germline lookup yields CDR1 SQVTM and CDR2 ANQGSEA. The V end was cut by 7 bases, the J end by 1 base, with 13 bases between. The CDR3 spans 13 residues. The CDR3: CSALSRYNYGYTF. The CDR3 DNA reads TGCAGCGCCTTGAGTAGATATAACTATGGCTACACCTTC.

A word on this clone: Other DNA sequences in this specimen translate into the identical CDR3. CDR3 bases: TGTGCCAGTAGTATTCGACTAGCGGGATCCTACAATGAGCAGTTCTTC. Protein product: CASSIRLAGSYNEQFF. The chain recombines TRBV19 with TRBJ2-1; 11 bases agree with TRBD2. Looked up from germline, CDR1 is LNHDA and CDR2 is SQIVND (reference sequence). There are 16 residues in the CDR3. V lost 3 bases, J lost 1 base, and 2 bases stayed unmatched.

The chain carries TRBV18 and TRBJ1-5; 7 bases map to TRBD1. Germline loops: CDR1 KGHSH, CDR2 LQKENI. The CDR3 is 14 residues long. V lost 6 bases, J lost 7 bases, and 9 bases stayed unmatched. CDR3 bases: TGTGCCAGCTCCGACAGGGCGGGCGGGCAGCCCCAGCATTTT. As protein: CASSDRAGGQPQHF.

The chain links TRBV10-3 to TRBJ2-5; no firm D call. Trimming removed 6 bases at V and 2 bases at J, with 13 bases between. Germline CDR1 is ENHRY and CDR2 is SYGVKD. CDR3 size: 14 residues. Here the CDR3 reads CAISPREIQETQYF. Written as DNA, the CDR3 is TGTGCCATCAGCCCTCGAGAGATTCAAGAGACCCAGTACTTC.

The CDR3 loop reads CASSGTTGAGGYTF. CDR3 DNA: TGTGCCAGCAGCGGCACGACAGGGGCGGGTGGCTACACCTTC. The chain recombines TRBV6-5 with TRBJ1-2; the match to TRBD1 covers 8 bases. The junction had 10 bases not matched to a gene; V was cut back by 6 bases and J by 7 bases. Germline CDR1 reads MNHEY; CDR2 reads SVGAGI. This CDR3 has 14 residues.

J is TRBJ2-7 and V is TRBV30; D gene uncertain. This CDR3 has 12 amino acids. The germline V gene encodes CDR1 GTSNPN and CDR2 SVGIG (reference sequence). V was cut by 1 base and J by 4 bases, with 8 bases left in between. The CDR3 is CAWSGSTYEQYV. CDR3 DNA sequence: TGTGCCTGGAGTGGATCCACTTACGAGCAGTACGTC.